This T cell receptor (beta chain) was captured by sequencing in a study of cytomegalovirus exposure and HLA in healthy donors. As for the study in general: Earlier, fewer than 130 million unique TCR beta sequences were recovered from 200 million or so T cells by an analysis.

About this clone: The antigen remains unidentified.

Samples came from healthy bone marrow donors. The CDR3 has 12 residues. The ends were cut back, 5 bases at V and 5 bases at J, with 9 bases in the middle. Germline V lookup: CDR1 SGHVS, CDR2 FNYEAQ. Study-level points and caveats: There were a few CMV-associated chains whose specificity for CMV antigens was confirmed in vitro. A later examination showed that TCR association rates differed by HLA locus, with DRB1 most and HLA-C fewest.

With 60 Vbeta and 13 Jbeta primers, the PCR was carried out. Clones were sequenced by immunoSEQ multiplex PCR, and TCRdb holds only the in-frame ones, with some missing. The sample totals fewer than 85,000 clones. The chain links TRBV7-6 to TRBJ2-5; D unclear. The receptor was isolated from a man between 25 and 39 years old in good health and CMV-seronegative. Sequencing was done on a sample of PBMCs. The CDR3 region is CASSPIRETQYF. CDR3 coding DNA: TGTGCCAGCAGCCCCATTCGGGAGACCCAGTACTTC.